This record concerns one TCR beta chain sequence. CD4+ cells were split into CD45RA+ naive and CD45RA-negative memory subsets. The germline gives CDR1 LGHNA, CDR2 YNFKEQ. J lost 3 bases, V lost 3 bases, and 16 bases had no gene match. CDR3 size: 18 residues. The data stem from a study of shared clonotypes between healthy human individuals. Study-level information: Serving as donors were two women and a few men, whose ages spanned 18 to 49.

Every immunoSEQ plate was one replicate of a subset's evenly spread DNA. Clones were sequenced by immunoSEQ multiplex PCR, and TCRdb holds only the in-frame ones, with some missing. The table records around 2.5 million clones, 93% of them present only once. This clonotype was sampled from a young man in good health. Some clones in this sample may be carry-over from other donors' samples. The specimen sequenced was naive CD4+ T cells from PBMCs. Indicated subset: CD45RA+ positively selected. The chain carries TRBV4-2 and TRBJ2-7; TRBD1 matches 8 bases. The CDR3 here is CASSHYPQGGPKHYEQYF. Here the CDR3 DNA reads TGTGCCAGCAGCCATTACCCACAGGGGGGCCCAAAACACTACGAGCAGTACTTC.